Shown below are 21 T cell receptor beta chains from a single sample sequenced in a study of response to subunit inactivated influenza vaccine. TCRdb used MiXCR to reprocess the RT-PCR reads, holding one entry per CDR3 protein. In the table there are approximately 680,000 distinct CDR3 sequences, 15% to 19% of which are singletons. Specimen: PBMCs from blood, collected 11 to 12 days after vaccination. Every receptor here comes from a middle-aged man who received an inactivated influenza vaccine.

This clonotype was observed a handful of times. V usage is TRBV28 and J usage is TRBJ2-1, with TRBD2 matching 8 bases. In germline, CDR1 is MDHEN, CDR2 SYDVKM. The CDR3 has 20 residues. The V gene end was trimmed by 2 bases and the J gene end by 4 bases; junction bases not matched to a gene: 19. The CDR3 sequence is CASSLRVLVIAGGAYNEQFF. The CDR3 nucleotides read TGTGCCAGCAGTTTAAGGGTCTTAGTTATCGCGGGGGGAGCTTACAATGAGCAGTTCTTC. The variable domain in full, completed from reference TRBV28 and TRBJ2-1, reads DVKVTQSSRYLVKRTGEKVFLECVQDMDHENMFWYRQDPGLGLRLIYFSYDVKMKEKGDIPEGYSVSREKKERFSLILESASTNQTSMYLCASSLRVLVIAGGAYNEQFFGPGTRLTVL.

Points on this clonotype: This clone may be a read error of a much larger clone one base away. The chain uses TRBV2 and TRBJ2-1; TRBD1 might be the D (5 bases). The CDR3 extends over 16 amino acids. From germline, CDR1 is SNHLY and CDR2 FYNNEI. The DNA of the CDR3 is TGTGCCCGCAGTGAAGCCCGACAGTTGAGTTACAATGAGCAGTTCTTC. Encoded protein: CARSEARQLSYNEQFF.

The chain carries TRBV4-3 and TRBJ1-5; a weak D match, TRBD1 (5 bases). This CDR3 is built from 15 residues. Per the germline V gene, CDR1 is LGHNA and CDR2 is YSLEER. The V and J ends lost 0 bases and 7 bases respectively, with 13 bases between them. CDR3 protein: CASSQEWGGEQPQHF. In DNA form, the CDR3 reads TGCGCCAGCAGCCAAGAATGGGGGGGGGAGCAGCCCCAGCATTTT.

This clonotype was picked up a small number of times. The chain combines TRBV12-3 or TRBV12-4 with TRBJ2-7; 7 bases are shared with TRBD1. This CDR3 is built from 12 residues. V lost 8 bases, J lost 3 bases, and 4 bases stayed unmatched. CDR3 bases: TGTGCCAGCCGACAGGGCAACTACGAGCAGTACTTC. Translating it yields CASRQGNYEQYF.

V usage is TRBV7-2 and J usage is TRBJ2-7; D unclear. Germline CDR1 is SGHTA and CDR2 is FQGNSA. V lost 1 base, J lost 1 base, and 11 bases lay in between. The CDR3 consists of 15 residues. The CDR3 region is CASSLGPSSSYEQYF. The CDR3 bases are TGTGCCAGCAGCTTAGGGCCCAGCAGTTCCTACGAGCAGTACTTC. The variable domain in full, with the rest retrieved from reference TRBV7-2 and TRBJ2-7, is GAGVSQSPSNKVTEKGKDVELRCDPISGHTALYWYRQSLGQGLEFLIYFQGNSAPDKSGLPSDRFSAERTGGSVSTLTIQRTQQEDSAVYLCASSLGPSSSYEQYFGPGTRLTVT.

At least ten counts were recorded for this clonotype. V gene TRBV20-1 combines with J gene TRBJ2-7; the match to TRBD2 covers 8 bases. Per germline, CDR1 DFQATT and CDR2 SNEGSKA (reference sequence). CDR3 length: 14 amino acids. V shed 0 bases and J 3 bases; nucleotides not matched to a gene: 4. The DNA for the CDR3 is TGCAGTGCTAGAGATGGGGCGGGGGGCTACGAGCAGTACTTC. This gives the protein CSARDGAGGYEQYF.

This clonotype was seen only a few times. The CDR3 here is CASSPPGQGYEQYF. CDR3 in DNA: TGCGCCAGCAGCCCCCCGGGACAGGGTTACGAGCAGTACTTC. This chain joins TRBV5-1 and TRBJ2-7; 9 bases fit TRBD1. The CDR3 is 14 residues long. V was pared by 4 bases and J by 4 bases, with 6 bases of the junction left unmatched. Looked up from germline, CDR1 is SGHRS and CDR2 is YFSETQ.

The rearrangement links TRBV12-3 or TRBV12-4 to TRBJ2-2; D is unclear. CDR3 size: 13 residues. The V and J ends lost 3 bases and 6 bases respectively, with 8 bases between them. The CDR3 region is CASSFVTSGELFF. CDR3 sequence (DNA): TGTGCCAGCAGTTTTGTGACTTCCGGGGAGCTGTTTTTT.

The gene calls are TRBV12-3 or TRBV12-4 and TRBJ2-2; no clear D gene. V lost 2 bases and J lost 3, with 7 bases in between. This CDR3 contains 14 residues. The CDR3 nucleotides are TGTGCCAGCAGTTTAAAGAGCTACACCGGGGAGCTGTTTTTT. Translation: CASSLKSYTGELFF.

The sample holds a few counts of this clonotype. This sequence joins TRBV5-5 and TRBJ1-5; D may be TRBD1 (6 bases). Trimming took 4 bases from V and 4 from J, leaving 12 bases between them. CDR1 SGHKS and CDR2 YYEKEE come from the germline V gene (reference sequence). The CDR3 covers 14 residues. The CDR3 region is CASSLRDTNQPQHF. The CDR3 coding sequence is TGTGCCAGCAGCCTCCGGGACACTAATCAGCCCCAGCATTTT.

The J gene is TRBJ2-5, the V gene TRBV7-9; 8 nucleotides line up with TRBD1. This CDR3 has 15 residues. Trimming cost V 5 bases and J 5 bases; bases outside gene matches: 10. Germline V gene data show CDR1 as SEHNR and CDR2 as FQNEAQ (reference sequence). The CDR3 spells CASSVRTGRRETQYF. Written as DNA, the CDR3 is TGTGCCAGCAGCGTCAGGACAGGGAGGAGGGAGACCCAGTACTTC.

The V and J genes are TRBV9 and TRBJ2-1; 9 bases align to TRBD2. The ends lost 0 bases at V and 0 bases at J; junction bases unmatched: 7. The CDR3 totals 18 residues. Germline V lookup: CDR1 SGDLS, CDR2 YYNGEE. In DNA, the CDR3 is TGTGCCAGCAGCGTAGGCCTAGCGGGGTATAGCTCCTACAATGAGCAGTTCTTC. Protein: CASSVGLAGYSSYNEQFF.

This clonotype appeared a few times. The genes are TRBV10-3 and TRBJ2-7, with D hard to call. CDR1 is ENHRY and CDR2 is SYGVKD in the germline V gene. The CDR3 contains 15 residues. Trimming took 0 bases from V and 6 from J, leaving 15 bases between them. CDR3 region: CAISESTPVKSEQYF. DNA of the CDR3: TGTGCCATCAGTGAGTCAACCCCGGTGAAAAGCGAGCAGTACTTC.

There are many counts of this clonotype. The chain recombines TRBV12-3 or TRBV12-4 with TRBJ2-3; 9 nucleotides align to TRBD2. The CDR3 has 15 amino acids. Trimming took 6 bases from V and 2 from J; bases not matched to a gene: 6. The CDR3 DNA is TGTGCCAGCAGGCCCACTAGCGGGCACACAGATACGCAGTATTTT. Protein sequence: CASRPTSGHTDTQYF.

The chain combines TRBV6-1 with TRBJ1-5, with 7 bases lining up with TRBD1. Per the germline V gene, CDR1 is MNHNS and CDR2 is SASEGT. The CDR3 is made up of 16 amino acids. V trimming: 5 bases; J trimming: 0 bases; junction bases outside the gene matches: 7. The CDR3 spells CASSPRQGYSNQPQHF. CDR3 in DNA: TGTGCCAGCAGTCCGAGACAGGGATATAGCAATCAGCCCCAGCATTTT.

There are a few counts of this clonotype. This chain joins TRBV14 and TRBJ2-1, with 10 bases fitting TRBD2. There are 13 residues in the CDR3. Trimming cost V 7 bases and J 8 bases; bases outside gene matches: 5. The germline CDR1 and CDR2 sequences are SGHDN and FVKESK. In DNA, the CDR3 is TGTGCCAGCACACTAGCGGGAATACATGAGCAGTTCTTC. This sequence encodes CASTLAGIHEQFF.

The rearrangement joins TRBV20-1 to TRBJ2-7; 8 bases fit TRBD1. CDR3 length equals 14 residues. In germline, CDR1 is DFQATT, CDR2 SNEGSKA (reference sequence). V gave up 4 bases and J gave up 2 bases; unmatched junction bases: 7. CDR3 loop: CSATRQGRTYEQYF. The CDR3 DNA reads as TGCAGTGCTACCCGACAGGGGAGAACCTACGAGCAGTACTTC.

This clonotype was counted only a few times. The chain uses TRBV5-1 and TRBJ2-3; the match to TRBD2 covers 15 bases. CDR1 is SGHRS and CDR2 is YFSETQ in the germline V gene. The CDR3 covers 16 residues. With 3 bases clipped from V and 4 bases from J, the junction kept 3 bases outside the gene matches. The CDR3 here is CASSSGLAGGPDTQYF. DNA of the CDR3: TGCGCCAGCAGCTCAGGACTAGCGGGAGGGCCAGATACGCAGTATTTT.

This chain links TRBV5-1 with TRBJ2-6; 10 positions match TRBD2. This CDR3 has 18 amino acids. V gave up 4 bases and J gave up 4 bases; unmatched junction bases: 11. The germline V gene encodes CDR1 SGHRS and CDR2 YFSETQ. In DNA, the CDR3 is TGCGCCAGCAGCGAAGGACTAGCGGTGCTTTTGGGGGCCAACGTCCTGACTTTC. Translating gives CASSEGLAVLLGANVLTF.

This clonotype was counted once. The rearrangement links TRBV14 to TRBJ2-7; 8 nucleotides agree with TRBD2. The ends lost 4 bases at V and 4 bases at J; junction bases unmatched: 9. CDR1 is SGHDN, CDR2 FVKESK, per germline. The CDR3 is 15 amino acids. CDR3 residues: CASSLERGRFYEQYF. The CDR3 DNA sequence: TGTGCCAGCAGCCTCGAACGCGGGAGGTTTTACGAGCAGTACTTC.

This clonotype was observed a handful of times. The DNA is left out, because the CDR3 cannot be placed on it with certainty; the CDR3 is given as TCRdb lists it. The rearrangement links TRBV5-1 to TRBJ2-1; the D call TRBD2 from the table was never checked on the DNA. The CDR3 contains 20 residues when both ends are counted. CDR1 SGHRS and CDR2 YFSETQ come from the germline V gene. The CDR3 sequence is CASKQQEDRYNEQFFGEQFF.